These T cell receptor beta chains were read from a single sample in a study of T cell responses to AZD1222 COVID-19 vaccine. Method: immunoSEQ multiplex PCR; TCRdb's copy keeps in-frame clones and lacks some. Found here are more than 150,000 clones, 85% to 95% of them singletons; the top ten hold roughly 1.7%. The material sequenced was peripheral blood, taken 28 days after the second AZD1222 dose. These receptors all stem from an adult who received the AZD1222 COVID-19 vaccine. Both conserved end residues are part of each CDR3. D genes are given only for firm matches. Expanded clones are given a class, and other clones once, few, many or no size at all.

clone_size j_call d_call v_call cdr3_length cdr3_nt cdr3_aa
- TRBJ2-7 - TRBV6-5 15 TGTGCCAGCAGTTATACCCAAGGCTCCTCCTACGAGCAGTACTTC CASSYTQGSSYEQYF
- TRBJ1-1 - TRBV29-1 13 TGCAGCGTTGATCAGGCAACCAACACTGAAGCTTTCTTT CSVDQATNTEAFF
- TRBJ2-7 - TRBV13 12 TGTGCCAGCAGCCTCGGGGCCTACGAGCAGTACTTC CASSLGAYEQYF
- TRBJ1-4 - TRBV28 13 TGTGCCAGCAGTCCACGGGACCAGCTAGAACTGTTTTTT CASSPRDQLELFF
- TRBJ1-1 - TRBV7-9 16 TGTGCCAGCAGCTTAGGATCTGGAGGAGTTTGGGGTGAAGCTTTCTTT CASSLGSGGVWGEAFF
- TRBJ1-6 - TRBV3-1/TRBV3-2 14 TGTGCCAGCCGGGATGTATACTTTAGGTCACCCCTCCACTTT CASRDVYFRSPLHF
- TRBJ2-5 - TRBV4-3 15 TGCGCCAGCAGCCAAGATCCGGGGGGCTGGGAGACCCAGTACTTC CASSQDPGGWETQYF
- TRBJ2-2 - TRBV10-3 14 TGTGCCATCAATTCGGGGGTGAACACCGGGGAGCTGTTTTTT CAINSGVNTGELFF
- TRBJ1-1 TRBD1 TRBV29-1 14 TGCAGCGTTCGTCCCGACAGGGGGCATACTGAAGCTTTCTTT CSVRPDRGHTEAFF
- TRBJ2-7 TRBD1 TRBV6-5 15 TGTGCCAGTAACTCCGGGACAGGGGGAATCTACGAGCAGTACTTC CASNSGTGGIYEQYF
once TRBJ2-5 TRBD1 TRBV29-1 11 TGCAGCGTGCGGACAGGGCGGTCCCAGTACTTC CSVRTGRSQYF
- TRBJ1-2 TRBD1 TRBV4-1 20 TGCGCCAGCAGCCAAGGGGTTCCCTCAGGGGGCAGCCGACCCAGTGATGGCTACACCTTC CASSQGVPSGGSRPSDGYTF
- TRBJ1-2 TRBD1 TRBV3-1/TRBV3-2 17 TGTGCCAGCAGCCAGGGAATGGGACAGAGTGAAAACTATGGCTACACCTTC CASSQGMGQSENYGYTF
- TRBJ1-4 - TRBV7-9 17 TGTGCCAGCAGCTTGTGGGGGTCGTCCGCAACTAATGAAAAACTGTTTTTT CASSLWGSSATNEKLFF
- TRBJ2-5 - TRBV6-2/TRBV6-3 14 TGTGCCAGCAGTGACCCTTGGGCCGGAGAGACCCAGTACTTC CASSDPWAGETQYF
- TRBJ1-3 TRBD1 TRBV5-6 15 TGTGCCAGCAGCTTAGCGACAGGGGCTGGAAACACCATATATTTT CASSLATGAGNTIYF
- TRBJ2-7 - TRBV9 13 TGTGCCAGCAGCGGGGGGGACTCCTACGAGCAGTACTTC CASSGGDSYEQYF
few TRBJ1-2 - TRBV6-5 13 TGTGCCAGCGGAGGGGACACTAACTATGGCTACACCTTC CASGGDTNYGYTF
once TRBJ1-4 - TRBV10-3 12 TGTGCCATCAGTGCGGCGAATGAAAAACTGTTTTTT CAISAANEKLFF
- TRBJ2-2 TRBD1 TRBV6-2/TRBV6-3 18 TGTGCCAGCAGTTACCCGACAGGGGTCGCGACACCCACCGGGGAGCTGTTTTTT CASSYPTGVATPTGELFF
- TRBJ2-1 TRBD2 TRBV5-1 16 TGCGCCAGCAGCAACCTGACTAGCGGGAGGGTTGGTGAGCAGTTCTTC CASSNLTSGRVGEQFF
- TRBJ1-6 - TRBV13 15 TGTGCCAGCAGCCCCACGGCAGGGGATTACTCACCCCTCCACTTT CASSPTAGDYSPLHF
- TRBJ1-3 TRBD1 TRBV19 15 TGTGCCAGTGGGGACAGGGTGAGCTCTGGAAACACCATATATTTT CASGDRVSSGNTIYF
- TRBJ1-6 TRBD1 TRBV6-5 14 TGTGCCAGCAGATGGACAGGGAAAAATTCACCCCTCCACTTT CASRWTGKNSPLHF
- TRBJ1-4 - TRBV5-1 15 TGCGCCAGCAGCCAACAGGTTGGAGATAACGAAAAACTGTTTTTT CASSQQVGDNEKLFF
- TRBJ2-5 TRBD1 TRBV5-4 15 TGTGCCAGCAGCCGAGTCGGGACAGGGGAAGAGACCCAGTACTTC CASSRVGTGEETQYF
- TRBJ1-2 - TRBV27 15 TGTGCCAGCAACCCGGGATGGCCTTTTGAGAATGGCTACACCTTC CASNPGWPFENGYTF
once TRBJ2-5 - TRBV7-7 13 TGTGCTAGCAGCTACGACAGGCAAGAGACCCAGTACTTC CASSYDRQETQYF
- TRBJ1-2 - TRBV4-3 16 TGCGCCAGCAGCCAAGAAGGCAGGGGAGTATACGGTGGCTACACCTTC CASSQEGRGVYGGYTF
- TRBJ2-6 TRBD1 TRBV5-4 17 TGTGCCAGCAGGACCGGGACAGAGCCCTCTGGGGCCAACGTCCTGACTTTC CASRTGTEPSGANVLTF
- TRBJ2-2 TRBD1 TRBV4-1 21 TGCGCCAGCAGCCAAGTTCTCGGGGAACCGGGACAGACGCCGTGGACCGGGGAGCTGTTTTTT CASSQVLGEPGQTPWTGELFF
- TRBJ1-1 - TRBV3-1/TRBV3-2 15 TGTGCCAGCAGCCAAACGACTGTAATGAACACTGAAGCTTTCTTT CASSQTTVMNTEAFF
- TRBJ1-3 - TRBV12-3/TRBV12-4 13 TGTGCCAGCAGAGGGTCAGCTGGAAACACCATATATTTT CASRGSAGNTIYF
- TRBJ2-7 - TRBV30 13 TGTGCCTGGAGTCGGACTATAGGGGGGGAGCAGTACTTC CAWSRTIGGEQYF
once TRBJ2-2 - TRBV7-3 15 TGTGCCAGCAGCCCACTGGGGGGACGGACCGGGGAGCTGTTTTTT CASSPLGGRTGELFF
- TRBJ2-4 TRBD2 TRBV7-2 16 TGTGCCAGCAGCTCAACGGGACTACAGTTCGTAGACCTTCAGTACTTC CASSSTGLQFVDLQYF
- TRBJ2-2 - TRBV7-6 15 TGTGCCAGCCAGATGACACATTCGAACACCGGGGAGCTGTTTTTT CASQMTHSNTGELFF
- TRBJ1-2 - TRBV5-1 15 TGCGCCAGCAGCTCCTTGGTCCCGGGCCCCTATGGCTACACCTTC CASSSLVPGPYGYTF
- TRBJ2-7 TRBD2 TRBV11-3 14 TGTGCCAGCAGCTGGAGTAGCGGGACCTACGAGCAGTACTTC CASSWSSGTYEQYF
- TRBJ2-5 - TRBV5-1 15 TGCGCCAGCAGCTGGCCGGGACAACATCAAGAGACCCAGTACTTC CASSWPGQHQETQYF
- TRBJ1-5 - TRBV7-2 13 TGTGCCAGCAGCTTCGGACTAAATCAGCCCCAGCATTTT CASSFGLNQPQHF
- TRBJ2-2 - TRBV3-1/TRBV3-2 13 TGTGCGACGAGGCGGAAACACACCGGGGAGCTGTTTTTT CATRRKHTGELFF
- TRBJ2-2 TRBD1 TRBV18 16 TGTGCCAGCTCACGGGACAGGCGCCCACTCACCGGGGAGCTGTTTTTT CASSRDRRPLTGELFF
- TRBJ2-4 TRBD2 TRBV9 17 TGTGCCAGCAGCGTAACCCGCGGGGGAGAGGACAAAAACATTCAGTACTTC CASSVTRGGEDKNIQYF
- TRBJ2-7 - TRBV6-5 13 TGTGCCAGCAGTTACCGCCAGGCCTACGAGCAGTACTTC CASSYRQAYEQYF
- TRBJ2-7 - TRBV27 14 TGTGCCAGCAGTAAAGCAGGGGAAGCGGGTGAGCAGTACTTC CASSKAGEAGEQYF
- TRBJ1-4 - TRBV2 15 TGTGCCAGCAGTCGTGCCCGGGACGGTAATGAAAAACTGTTTTTT CASSRARDGNEKLFF
- TRBJ1-1 TRBD1 TRBV19 16 TGTGCCAGTAGTATAGTCCGGACAGGGGGCAATACTGAAGCTTTCTTT CASSIVRTGGNTEAFF
- TRBJ2-1 - TRBV5-6 11 TGTGCCAGCAGCTCTCCAGGACTACAGTTCTTC CASSSPGLQFF
- TRBJ1-1 TRBD1 TRBV28 14 TGTGCCAGTCCTCCGGGGACAGGGGTAACTGAAGCTTTCTTT CASPPGTGVTEAFF
- TRBJ2-7 TRBD2 TRBV6-5 15 TGTGCCAGCAGTTCGACTAGCGGGAGTGCCCACGAGCAGTACTTC CASSSTSGSAHEQYF
- TRBJ1-5 - TRBV2 15 TGTGCCAGCAGTGAGGTAGAGACAGATGAGAGGCCCCAGCATTTT CASSEVETDERPQHF
- TRBJ2-7 - TRBV19 13 TGTGCCAGTAGTACTGGACAGTCCTACGAGCAGTACTTC CASSTGQSYEQYF
- TRBJ2-2 TRBD2 TRBV14 20 TGTGCCAGCAGCCAAGAGTTTCTTCTATTAAGGACTAGCGGGAGGGGGGAGCTGTTTTTT CASSQEFLLLRTSGRGELFF
- TRBJ1-6 TRBD1 TRBV4-1 13 TGCGCCAGCAGCCAGACAGGGATGTCACCCCTCCACTTT CASSQTGMSPLHF
- TRBJ2-1 - TRBV28 12 TGTGCCAGCCGCCCGTCCCCAAATGAGCAGTTCTTC CASRPSPNEQFF
- TRBJ2-1 - TRBV2 12 TGTGCCAGCAGTGACTGGCCCAATGAGCAGTTCTTC CASSDWPNEQFF